This entry lists 27 T cell receptor beta chains sequenced from one sample in a study of T cell changes during pregnancy in multiple sclerosis. TCRdb keeps only in-frame clones here, not all; method: immunoSEQ multiplex PCR. Counted here are roughly 72,000 clones, roughly nine tenths occurring once; the ten biggest clones make up roughly 0.22%. The specimen comprised CD4+ T cells from peripheral blood mononuclear cells, sampled before pregnancy. The receptors come from a female donor with multiple sclerosis, enrolled in a pregnancy study.

The V call is TRBV7-9, the J call TRBJ1-1, with unresolved D. The V end lost 5 bases, the J end lost 3 bases, and 10 bases lay between the germline ends. Germline loops: CDR1 SEHNR, CDR2 FQNEAQ (reference sequence). The CDR3 has 13 residues. CDR3 nucleotide sequence: TGTGCCAGCAGCCAGGCGCGGGACACTGAAGCTTTCTTT. This gives the protein CASSQARDTEAFF.

This chain connects TRBV18 to TRBJ1-1; the D gene is possibly TRBD1 (6 bases). CDR3 size: 15 residues. CDR1 and CDR2 from the germline V gene are KGHSH and LQKENI. V was clipped by 1 base and J by 2 bases, with 11 bases between them. The CDR3 nucleotides are TGTGCCAGCTCACCACAGACAGGAACTAACACTGAAGCTTTCTTT. Protein sequence: CASSPQTGTNTEAFF. The whole variable domain, remainder taken from reference TRBV18 and TRBJ1-1, is NAGVMQNPRHLVRRRGQEARLRCSPMKGHSHVYWYRQLPEEGLKFMVYLQKENIIDESGMPKERFSAEFPKEGPSILRIQQVVRGDSAAYFCASSPQTGTNTEAFFGQGTRLTVV.

V usage is TRBV5-1 and J usage is TRBJ1-5; TRBD1 is a possible D gene (6 bases). This CDR3 region has 16 residues. The germline V gene encodes CDR1 SGHRS and CDR2 YFSETQ. Trimming took 0 bases from V and 6 from J, leaving 16 bases between them. CDR3 DNA: TGCGCCAGCAGCTTGGCACCCCAGGGGAGAGGTCAGCCCCAGCATTTT. It encodes CASSLAPQGRGQPQHF.

The rearrangement joins TRBV6-1 to TRBJ1-2, with 7 bases aligning to TRBD1. This CDR3 is built from 16 residues. Germline values: CDR1 MNHNS, CDR2 SASEGT. After removal of 2 bases from V and 5 bases from J, the junction contained 11 bases not matched to a gene. The CDR3 region has the DNA TGTGCCAGCAGTGAATGGGGACAGTCTGGAACTTATGGCTACACCTTC. It yields the protein CASSEWGQSGTYGYTF.

V gene TRBV30 combines with J gene TRBJ1-3; D is possibly TRBD1 (6 bases). The CDR3 covers 16 residues. V was shortened by 2 bases and J by 2 bases, with 16 bases between the two germline ends. CDR1 is GTSNPN and CDR2 is SVGIG in the germline V gene (reference sequence). CDR3 protein: CAWSPHYRETGNTIYF. In nucleotides, the CDR3 is TGTGCCTGGAGTCCACACTACAGGGAAACTGGAAACACCATATATTTT.

This chain connects TRBV5-1 to TRBJ2-7; 10 nucleotides line up with TRBD1. CDR3 length: 17 residues. Germline trimming cut 0 bases from V and 2 bases from J; bases unmatched to any gene: 8. CDR1 SGHRS and CDR2 YFSETQ come from the germline V gene. The CDR3 reads CASSLGLRQGATYEQYF. The DNA of the CDR3 is TGCGCCAGCAGCTTGGGGCTAAGACAGGGGGCCACCTACGAGCAGTACTTC.

This chain links TRBV5-1 with TRBJ2-7; 15 bases line up with TRBD2. The germline gives CDR1 SGHRS, CDR2 YFSETQ. The CDR3 contains 17 residues. V trimming: 4 bases; J trimming: 2 bases; junction bases outside the gene matches: 7. Here the CDR3 DNA reads TGCGCCAGCAGCGTGGGGACTAGCGGGAGGAGGACCTACGAGCAGTACTTC. The encoded protein is CASSVGTSGRRTYEQYF.

The gene calls are TRBV5-1 and TRBJ1-2; maybe TRBD1 (5 bases). With 2 bases removed from V and 8 bases from J, the gap between germline ends came to 13 bases. This CDR3 has 13 residues. Germline V gene lookup returns CDR1 SGHRS and CDR2 YFSETQ. The CDR3 loop reads CASSLQATEGYTF. The CDR3 coding sequence is TGCGCCAGCAGCTTACAGGCTACCGAGGGCTACACCTTC.

The chain has TRBV9 and TRBJ2-1, with TRBD2 identical over 7 bases. Germline loops: CDR1 SGDLS, CDR2 YYNGEE. The CDR3 runs to 14 residues. Losses at the gene ends were 2 bases for V and 1 base for J; bases not matched to a gene: 0. CDR3 in amino acids: CASSVGGSYNEQFF. The CDR3 nucleotides are TGTGCCAGCAGCGTGGGGGGGTCCTACAATGAGCAGTTCTTC.

The genes are TRBV19 and TRBJ2-3; 11 bases fit TRBD2. CDR1 LNHDA and CDR2 SQIVND come from the germline V gene (reference sequence). The CDR3 has 15 residues. V shed 9 bases, J shed 0 bases, and the junction held 5 bases outside the gene matches. CDR3 bases: TGTGCCAGCCAGACTAGCGGGGTGAGCACAGATACGCAGTATTTT. Translation: CASQTSGVSTDTQYF.

V and J are TRBV7-2 and TRBJ1-2, with D perhaps TRBD1 (5 bases). This CDR3 has 14 amino acids. Trimming stripped 5 bases from V and 2 bases from J, with 12 bases between. In germline, CDR1 is SGHTA, CDR2 FQGNSA. This CDR3 is CASSPRGGNYGYTF. The CDR3 DNA follows: TGTGCCAGCAGCCCCCGTGGGGGGAACTATGGCTACACCTTC.

The V and J genes are TRBV19 and TRBJ1-1; D may be TRBD1 (5 bases). CDR3 length equals 14 residues. Trimming left V 5 bases short and J 6 bases short, with 16 bases between. CDR1 is LNHDA, CDR2 SQIVND, per germline (reference sequence). The CDR3 sequence is CASSVGGTGAEAFF. The CDR3 DNA follows: TGTGCCAGTAGTGTGGGGGGGACGGGGGCTGAAGCTTTCTTT.

The chain has TRBV19 and TRBJ2-1, with 9 bases identical to TRBD1. The germline gives CDR1 LNHDA, CDR2 SQIVND (reference sequence). V shed 0 bases, J shed 7 bases, and the junction held 10 bases outside the gene matches. The CDR3 sequence is 17 residues long. CDR3 loop: CASSIDLGQGLRNEQFF. The CDR3 DNA follows: TGTGCCAGTAGTATAGATCTGGGACAGGGTTTGCGAAATGAGCAGTTCTTC.

The chain is built from TRBV9 and TRBJ1-1; D is possibly TRBD1 (6 bases). The CDR3 extends over 14 amino acids. Germline values: CDR1 SGDLS, CDR2 YYNGEE. V was cut by 4 bases and J by 5 bases, with 15 bases left in between. The CDR3 DNA is TGTGCCAGCAGCCCTCGGGACAATTGGACTGAAGCTTTCTTT. The encoded protein is CASSPRDNWTEAFF.

V is TRBV6-4 and J is TRBJ2-2, with D possibly matching TRBD1 (6 bases). This CDR3 spans 14 amino acids. From germline, CDR1 is MRHNA and CDR2 SNTAGT. The ends were cut back, 5 bases at V and 1 base at J, with 8 bases in the middle. CDR3 sequence: CASSTQGNTGELFF. The CDR3 bases are TGTGCCAGCAGTACACAGGGGAACACCGGGGAGCTGTTTTTT.

The chain uses TRBV7-8 and TRBJ1-1; maybe TRBD1 (5 bases). The length of the CDR3 is 14 residues. Trimming left V 5 bases short and J 2 bases short, with 12 bases between. Germline lookup yields CDR1 SGHVS and CDR2 FQNEAQ. CDR3 sequence: CASSPRGTNTEAFF. DNA for the CDR3: TGTGCCAGCAGCCCACGGGGGACCAACACTGAAGCTTTCTTT.

The chain is built from TRBV21-1 and TRBJ1-2; the D call TRBD1 from the table was never checked on the DNA. TRBV21-1 is designated a pseudogene. This CDR3 spans 15 amino acids. The CDR3 reads CASSARTGNNYGYTF. CDR3 DNA sequence: TGTGCCAGCAGCGCCCGGACAGGGAATAACTATGGCTACACCTTC.

V is TRBV4-1 and J is TRBJ1-4; 12 nucleotides line up with TRBD1. V lost 3 bases to trimming and J lost 6 bases; unmatched junction nucleotides: 2. Looked up from germline, CDR1 is MGHRA and CDR2 is YSYEKL. The CDR3 spans 15 residues. The CDR3 here is CASSQGQGADEKLFF. DNA for the CDR3: TGCGCCAGCAGCCAGGGACAGGGGGCTGATGAAAAACTGTTTTTT.

The V call is TRBV12-5, the J call TRBJ2-2; 7 bases match TRBD1. The V gene end was trimmed by 1 base and the J gene end by 1 base; junction bases not matched to a gene: 0. CDR1 is LGHNT, CDR2 FRNRAP, per germline. The CDR3 runs to 15 residues. The CDR3 loop is CASGLGQGNTGELFF. The DNA for the CDR3 is TGTGCTAGTGGTTTGGGACAGGGGAACACCGGGGAGCTGTTTTTT.

The chain has TRBV5-1 and TRBJ2-7; possible D gene TRBD2, 5 bases. Germline-derived CDR1 and CDR2 are SGHRS and YFSETQ. This CDR3 spans 14 amino acids. V lost 4 bases, J lost 5 bases, and 16 bases lay in between. CDR3 DNA: TGCGCCAGCAGCGGGGTTCTGGGAGTAAACGAGCAGTACTTC. The encoded protein is CASSGVLGVNEQYF. The variable domain in full, with the rest retrieved from reference TRBV5-1 and TRBJ2-7, is KAGVTQTPRYLIKTRGQQVTLSCSPISGHRSVSWYQQTPGQGLQFLFEYFSETQRNKGNFPGRFSGRQFSNSRSEMNVSTLELGDSALYLCASSGVLGVNEQYFGPGTRLTVT.

The gene calls are TRBV5-4 and TRBJ2-5; 7 bases match TRBD2. This CDR3 has 15 residues. V lost 4 bases and J lost 4; bases outside the gene matches: 10. In germline, CDR1 is SGHNT, CDR2 YYREEE (reference sequence). As DNA, the CDR3 is TGTGCCAGCAGCCCCCCCCCGGGAGGAAGAGAGACCCAGTACTTC. Protein: CASSPPPGGRETQYF. The full variable domain, its missing parts supplied by reference TRBV5-4 and TRBJ2-5, is ETGVTQSPTHLIKTRGQQVTLRCSSQSGHNTVSWYQQALGQGPQFIFQYYREEENGRGNFPPRFSGLQFPNYSSELNVNALELDDSALYLCASSPPPGGRETQYFGPGTRLLVL.

The chain joins TRBV9 to TRBJ2-5; TRBD2 agrees at 12 bases. Germline V gene data show CDR1 as SGDLS and CDR2 as YYNGEE. Losses at the gene ends were 4 bases for V and 5 bases for J; bases not matched to a gene: 9. The CDR3 consists of 16 residues. In DNA form, the CDR3 reads TGTGCCAGCAGCCCACGACTAGCGGGAGAGCCGGAGACCCAGTACTTC. Protein sequence: CASSPRLAGEPETQYF.

This chain uses TRBV7-3 with TRBJ2-1; D might be TRBD2 (7 bases). Trimming pared 3 bases from V and 2 bases from J, leaving 11 bases between. Germline CDR1 and CDR2: SGHTA and FQGTGA. The CDR3 consists of 15 residues. The CDR3 sequence is CASSLGGGTYNEQFF. In nucleotides, the CDR3 is TGTGCCAGCAGCTTGGGAGGGGGTACCTACAATGAGCAGTTCTTC.

A single count supports this clone. This chain links TRBV5-4 with TRBJ2-7; weak D call: TRBD2 (7 bases). Germline lookup yields CDR1 SGHNT and CDR2 YYREEE (reference sequence). Trimming pared 0 bases from V and 7 bases from J, leaving 14 bases between. The CDR3 is 14 amino acids. The CDR3 loop is CASSLGEGGREQYF. In DNA form, the CDR3 reads TGTGCCAGCAGCTTGGGGGAGGGGGGCAGGGAGCAGTACTTC.

The chain employs TRBV7-8 and TRBJ2-1, with 10 bases lining up with TRBD1. The CDR3 sequence is 19 residues long. The trim removed 4 bases at V and 0 bases at J, leaving 12 bases unmatched. Germline V lookup: CDR1 SGHVS, CDR2 FQNEAQ. The DNA for the CDR3 is TGTGCCAGCAGCTCCCCGGACAGGGGGGAGCGGTACTCCTACAATGAGCAGTTCTTC. Its translation is CASSSPDRGERYSYNEQFF.

The genes are TRBV15 and TRBJ2-2, with TRBD1 identical over 8 bases. V shed 0 bases, J shed 1 base, and the junction held 4 bases outside the gene matches. This CDR3 region has 17 residues. Germline V CDR1 and CDR2: LNHNV, YYDKDF (reference sequence). CDR3 sequence reads: CATSRDAGGVNTGELFF. CDR3 coding DNA: TGTGCCACCAGCAGAGATGCAGGGGGCGTGAACACCGGGGAGCTGTTTTTT.

V is TRBV6-5 and J is TRBJ1-2, with a weak D call TRBD1 (5 bases). Germline assignment: CDR1 MNHEY and CDR2 SVGAGI. Trimming stripped 7 bases from V and 3 bases from J, with 12 bases between. CDR3 length: 13 amino acids. The CDR3 DNA sequence: TGTGCCAGCACCCCGGGGGTTTACTATGGCTACACCTTC. Translated: CASTPGVYYGYTF.